The sequence of this TCR beta chain was determined in a study of T-cell reconstitution after alpha-beta-depleted transplantation in children. CDR3 length: 14 amino acids. The germline V and J ends were trimmed by 2 bases and 0 bases, with 6 bases remaining between them. The germline gives CDR1 MNHEY, CDR2 SMNVEV (reference sequence). This clonotype was counted a few times. The antigen remains unidentified. Findings of the study overall: After transplant, high TCRbeta diversity at day 60 in some patients arose from surviving recipient T cells and thymic progenitors. The authors attributed T-cell counts and diversity one year after transplant mostly to newly produced T cells. Reportedly, only several hundred clones from non-depleted graft cells drove alpha-beta T-cell counts at about two months.

A library of TCRbeta sequences, prepared with unique molecular identifiers, was generated. TCRdb recomputed calls from the PCR reads with MiXCR, one row per CDR3 protein. The sample comprises almost 600,000 distinct CDR3 sequences, over 25% of which are singletons, and about 35% rests with the top ten. The source is a boy in the first two years of life with Wiskott-Aldrich syndrome, due to receive a stem cell transplant. This chain joins TRBV27 and TRBJ2-3; no reliable D call. The sequenced sample was PBMCs, obtained before TCRalphabeta/CD19-depleted stem cell transplant. In nucleotides, the CDR3 is TGTGCCAGCAGTTTAGGGTGGAGCACAGATACGCAGTATTTT. This codes for CASSLGWSTDTQYF.